The 30 T cell receptor beta chains below all came from one sample that was sequenced in a study of T-cell memory formation after mild COVID-19. In TCRdb, the 5' RACE reads were re-called with MiXCR into one record per CDR3 protein. The profile shows around 260,000 distinct CDR3 sequences, 15% to 20% of them singletons. The sample taken for sequencing was PBMCs or a T cell subset sorted from them (not recorded which). The receptors here all came from a man aged 18 to 35 who had mild COVID-19 (a few samples of this study predate the infection). Cell type and time point are not known.

The DNA for the CDR3 is TGCGCCAGCAGCTTGGGGCCCGAGGATGAGCAGTACGTC. This encodes CASSLGPEDEQYV. The V and J genes are TRBV5-1 and TRBJ2-7; D call uncertain. Germline assignment: CDR1 SGHRS and CDR2 YFSETQ. This CDR3 has 13 amino acids. V dropped 0 bases and J dropped 7 bases, with 11 bases sitting between them.

This clonotype has only a few counts. The CDR3 reads CASSLADRAGLSQYF. CDR3 in DNA: TGTGCCAGCAGCTTAGCCGACAGGGCAGGGTTGTCGCAGTATTTT. This chain uses TRBV7-2 with TRBJ2-3; 7 bases fit TRBD1. V gave up 0 bases and J gave up 10 bases; unmatched junction bases: 10. The CDR3 runs to 15 residues. Germline lookup yields CDR1 SGHTA and CDR2 FQGNSA.

This clonotype was counted a single time. This sequence joins TRBV10-2 and TRBJ2-5, with a tentative D call TRBD2 (5 bases). V was clipped by 4 bases and J by 5 bases, with 11 bases between them. The CDR3 is 13 amino acids. The germline CDR1 and CDR2 sequences are WSHSY and SAAADI. This CDR3 is CASSGLARETQYF. CDR3 sequence (DNA): TGCGCCAGCAGTGGGCTAGCTAGGGAGACCCAGTACTTC.

This clonotype was counted only a few times. This sequence joins TRBV7-2 and TRBJ1-5, with D uncertain. Trimming cost V 2 bases and J 3 bases, with 14 bases left between them. The CDR3 consists of 16 residues. Germline-derived CDR1 and CDR2 are SGHTA and FQGNSA. The CDR3 sequence is CASSLRSRGANQPQHF. CDR3 DNA sequence: TGTGCCAGCAGCTTAAGATCCCGGGGAGCCAATCAGCCCCAGCATTTT.

The V call is TRBV9, the J call TRBJ1-1, with D unclear. In germline, CDR1 is SGDLS, CDR2 YYNGEE. V was pared by 2 bases and J by 0 bases, with 8 bases between. CDR3 length: 14 residues. This CDR3 reads CASSVGSLNTEAFF. The CDR3 bases are TGTGCCAGCAGCGTGGGCAGCCTGAACACTGAAGCTTTCTTT. Full variable domain (remainder filled in from reference TRBV9 and TRBJ1-1): DSGVTQTPKHLITATGQRVTLRCSPRSGDLSVYWYQQSLDQGLQFLIQYYNGEERAKGNILERFSAQQFPDLHSELNLSSLELGDSALYFCASSVGSLNTEAFFGQGTRLTVV.

The genes are TRBV30 and TRBJ1-2, with TRBD1 matching over 7 bases. The CDR3 runs to 17 residues. The V gene end was trimmed by 0 bases and the J gene end by 5 bases; junction bases not matched to a gene: 15. CDR1 and CDR2 (germline): GTSNPN, SVGIG (reference sequence). This chain's CDR3 is CAWSVRRQGVGPYGYTF. The CDR3 nucleotides read TGTGCCTGGAGTGTACGCCGCCAGGGGGTCGGGCCGTATGGCTACACCTTC.

This clonotype was seen a few times. CDR3 protein: CASSSPPGQSNYGYTF. The CDR3 nucleotides read TGTGCCAGCAGCTCCCCCCCCGGGCAGTCTAACTATGGCTACACCTTC. The V and J genes are TRBV7-2 and TRBJ1-2; D remains ambiguous. The V and J ends lost 4 bases and 0 bases respectively, with 15 bases between them. Per germline, CDR1 SGHTA and CDR2 FQGNSA. The CDR3 is made up of 16 amino acids.

This clonotype was observed a handful of times. This chain joins TRBV27 and TRBJ1-1; D perhaps matches TRBD1 (6 bases). This CDR3 comprises 14 residues. Deletions cut 5 bases from V and 5 bases from J, with 15 bases between. CDR1 is MNHEY and CDR2 is SMNVEV in the germline V gene (reference sequence). As DNA, the CDR3 is TGTGCCAGCAGTATGACGGGGGCAAGTACTGAAGCTTTCTTT. Its translation: CASSMTGASTEAFF.

This clonotype was seen more than once but under ten times. V is TRBV29-1 and J is TRBJ2-7, with a tentative D call TRBD1 (6 bases). CDR3 length: 11 amino acids. V gave up 4 bases and J gave up 5 bases, with 9 bases separating them. Germline V lookup: CDR1 SQVTM, CDR2 ANQGSEA. The CDR3 spells CSVGEGDEQYV. DNA for the CDR3: TGCAGCGTTGGTGAGGGGGACGAGCAGTACGTC.

This clonotype occurred a few times. The chain uses TRBV4-1 and TRBJ2-3; 10 bases agree with TRBD2. Germline values: CDR1 MGHRA, CDR2 YSYEKL. The CDR3 has 17 amino acids. J gave up 2 bases and V 4 bases, and 9 bases lay outside the gene matches. CDR3 nucleotides: TGCGCCAGCAGCCGGCAAGCGGGGGGGCCCCTCACAGATACGCAGTATTTT. Its protein product is CASSRQAGGPLTDTQYF.

V and J are TRBV6-2 or TRBV6-3 and TRBJ1-1; 11 nucleotides agree with TRBD1. With 7 bases clipped from V and 4 bases from J, the junction kept 5 bases outside the gene matches. The CDR3 runs to 14 residues. Germline V CDR1 and CDR2: MNHEY, SVGEGT. The CDR3 is CASNKDRGLTEAFF. The CDR3 coding sequence is TGTGCCAGCAATAAGGACAGGGGGCTCACTGAAGCTTTCTTT.

A few counts support this clonotype. The rearrangement links TRBV11-2 to TRBJ2-2; no definite D call. CDR3 length equals 15 residues. V lost 5 bases and J 5 bases, leaving 15 bases between the germline ends. Per germline, CDR1 SGHAT and CDR2 FQNNGV. Here the CDR3 reads CASSPNPTVTGELFF. The CDR3 DNA reads TGTGCCAGCAGCCCGAACCCCACCGTAACCGGGGAGCTGTTTTTT.

The rearrangement joins TRBV19 to TRBJ1-2; D might be TRBD1 (6 bases). The ends were cut back, 5 bases at V and 6 bases at J, with 13 bases in the middle. Germline-derived CDR1 and CDR2 are LNHDA and SQIVND (reference sequence). The CDR3 is made up of 13 amino acids. CDR3 nucleotides: TGTGCCAGTAGTGTTCAGGGGTTCAATGGCTACACCTTC. The encoded protein is CASSVQGFNGYTF.

The genes are TRBV12-3 or TRBV12-4 and TRBJ1-5; D is possibly TRBD1 (6 bases). Trimming cost V 7 bases and J 7 bases, with 17 bases left between them. The CDR3 is made up of 14 amino acids. The CDR3 region has the DNA TGTGCCAGCACCGAGGACGGGGGGCGACAGCCCCAGCATTTT. The encoded protein is CASTEDGGRQPQHF.

The rearrangement joins TRBV5-5 to TRBJ2-5; 11 bases fit TRBD2. Germline assignment: CDR1 SGHKS and CDR2 YYEKEE (reference sequence). This CDR3 contains 16 residues. Germline trimming cut 3 bases from V and 2 bases from J; bases unmatched to any gene: 6. The CDR3 here is CASSSLLAGVQETQYF. CDR3 nucleotide sequence: TGTGCCAGCAGCTCCCTACTAGCGGGAGTACAAGAGACCCAGTACTTC.

This clonotype was detected only a few times. This chain joins TRBV2 and TRBJ2-2, with 9 bases lining up with TRBD2. The CDR3 runs 16 residues. The V gene's germline CDR1 is SNHLY and CDR2 FYNNEI. J gave up 5 bases and V 1 base, and 5 bases lay outside the gene matches. Here the CDR3 reads CASSEVGSGGTGELFF. The CDR3, as DNA: TGTGCCAGCAGTGAAGTTGGGAGCGGGGGGACCGGGGAGCTGTTTTTT.

The chain carries TRBV20-1 and TRBJ1-6; 10 bases are shared with TRBD1. V was pared by 4 bases and J by 10 bases, with 10 bases of the junction left unmatched. CDR1 and CDR2 (germline): DFQATT, SNEGSKA (reference sequence). This CDR3 region has 15 residues. CDR3 sequence: CSATARDRGNSPLHF. Here the CDR3 DNA reads TGCAGTGCTACGGCGAGGGACAGGGGAAACTCACCCCTCCACTTT.

The CDR3 DNA follows: TGCAGTGCTAGAGATCCGGGGGCCTCGGAGACCCAGTACTTC. Its protein product is CSARDPGASETQYF. The gene calls are TRBV20-1 and TRBJ2-5, with D perhaps matching TRBD1 or TRBD2 (6 bases each). There are 14 residues in the CDR3. Germline CDR1 DFQATT, CDR2 SNEGSKA (reference sequence). The V and J ends lost 0 bases and 5 bases respectively, with 13 bases between them.

This clonotype was recorded many times. The chain links TRBV5-1 to TRBJ1-6; D ambiguous. The CDR3 runs 16 residues. Looked up from germline, CDR1 is SGHRS and CDR2 is YFSETQ. Between the trimmed V and J ends, which lost 0 bases and 5 bases, there was a span of 12 bases. The CDR3 region is CASSLGTDFHNSPLHF. The DNA of the CDR3 is TGCGCCAGCAGCTTGGGGACGGACTTTCATAATTCACCCCTCCACTTT.

The chain employs TRBV3-1 and TRBJ1-3, with D unclear. The CDR3 has 16 residues. Between the trimmed V and J ends, which lost 6 bases and 0 bases, there was a span of 15 bases. The germline CDR1 and CDR2 sequences are LGHDT and YNNKEL (reference sequence). The CDR3 region is CASSLWRQNSGNTIYF. CDR3 bases: TGTGCCAGCAGTCTCTGGCGGCAGAACTCTGGAAACACCATATATTTT.

This clonotype has just a few counts. The rearrangement links TRBV7-2 to TRBJ2-1, with TRBD2 identical over 10 bases. There are 13 residues in the CDR3. V lost 8 bases, J lost 10 bases, and 8 bases stayed unmatched. CDR1 and CDR2 (germline): SGHTA, FQGNSA. This chain's CDR3 is CASGASGGGEQFF. The CDR3 coding sequence is TGTGCCAGCGGCGCTAGCGGGGGAGGGGAGCAGTTCTTC.

This clonotype was detected a few times. CDR3 nucleotides: TGTGCCAGCGCCGGACAGGGGAACACTGAAGCTTTCTTT. Translated: CASAGQGNTEAFF. The J gene is TRBJ1-1, the V gene TRBV25-1, with 8 positions matching TRBD1. CDR1 MGHDK and CDR2 SYGVNS come from the germline V gene. The length of the CDR3 is 13 residues. Trimming took 8 bases from V and 1 from J; bases not matched to a gene: 3.

The chain recombines TRBV7-9 with TRBJ1-1; tentative D call: TRBD1 (6 bases). The CDR3 spans 15 residues. CDR1 is SEHNR, CDR2 FQNEAQ, per germline (reference sequence). Trimming removed 2 bases from V and 4 bases from J, with 14 bases in between. CDR3 sequence (DNA): TGTGCCAGCAGCTTAAACCCAGGAGGGGGCACTGAAGCTTTCTTT. Translating it yields CASSLNPGGGTEAFF.

The CDR3 region has the DNA TGTGCCAGCAGCCCCGCGGGACAAGAGACCCAGTACTTC. Protein product: CASSPAGQETQYF. The rearrangement joins TRBV7-9 to TRBJ2-5; TRBD2 is a possible D gene (6 bases). This CDR3 is built from 13 residues. Germline-derived CDR1 and CDR2 are SEHNR and FQNEAQ (reference sequence). Trimming removed 5 bases from V and 2 bases from J, with 9 bases in between.

This clonotype was detected only a few times. J is TRBJ2-3 and V is TRBV7-3; no reliable D call. Trimming pared 4 bases from V and 2 bases from J, leaving 7 bases between. The CDR3 loop spans 13 amino acids. CDR1 and CDR2 (germline): SGHTA, FQGTGA. CDR3 sequence (DNA): TGTGCCAGCAGCTCCCAATTCACAGATACGCAGTATTTT. Translated, it gives CASSSQFTDTQYF. Full variable domain (outside the CDR3, taken from reference TRBV7-3 and TRBJ2-3): GAGVSQTPSNKVTEKGKYVELRCDPISGHTALYWYRQSLGQGPEFLIYFQGTGAADDSGLPNDRFFAVRPEGSVSTLKIQRTERGDSAVYLCASSSQFTDTQYFGPGTRLTVL.

The CDR3 DNA follows: TGCGCCAGCAGCCAAGGTCTCTTGGCCTCTGGGGCCAACGTCCTGACTTTC. As protein: CASSQGLLASGANVLTF. The rearrangement uses TRBV4-1 and TRBJ2-6; D not certain. Trimming shortened V by 1 base and J by 0 bases, and 10 bases separated the two germline ends. CDR1 is MGHRA, CDR2 YSYEKL, per germline. The CDR3 extends over 17 amino acids.

The chain couples TRBV6-6 to TRBJ2-1, with 9 bases lining up with TRBD1. Germline CDR1 reads MNHNY; CDR2 reads SVGAGI (reference sequence). Trimming removed 2 bases from V and 6 bases from J; junction bases left unmatched: 8. This CDR3 has 16 amino acids. CDR3 sequence: CASSYMGQGGGNEQFF. The CDR3 DNA sequence: TGTGCCAGCAGTTACATGGGACAGGGTGGGGGCAATGAGCAGTTCTTC.

The chain combines TRBV6-6 with TRBJ2-2; D remains unclear. Germline CDR1 reads MNHNY; CDR2 reads SVGAGI (reference sequence). The CDR3 is 14 amino acids. V lost 2 bases and J 1 base, leaving 5 bases between the germline ends. CDR3 sequence reads: CASSYNRNTGELFF. The CDR3 nucleotides are TGTGCCAGCAGTTACAACAGGAACACCGGGGAGCTGTTTTTT.

The gene calls are TRBV18 and TRBJ2-2; 9 bases fit TRBD1. J gave up 7 bases and V 6 bases, and 3 bases lay outside the gene matches. Looked up from germline, CDR1 is KGHSH and CDR2 is LQKENI. CDR3 length: 13 amino acids. The CDR3 nucleotides are TGTGCCAGCTCGGGACAGGGCGTCGGGGAGCTGTTTTTT. Encoded protein: CASSGQGVGELFF.

This CDR3 is CASSSQGEAYEQYF. The CDR3 DNA reads as TGTGCCAGCAGCTCCCAGGGGGAAGCCTACGAGCAGTACTTC. This sequence joins TRBV7-2 and TRBJ2-7; 7 positions match TRBD1. Looked up from germline, CDR1 is SGHTA and CDR2 is FQGNSA. The V segment lost 4 bases and the J segment 2 bases; nucleotides outside the gene matches: 5. This CDR3 region has 14 residues.